The clone carrying this TCR beta chain came up a few times. Its matching antigen is unknown. At one boundary the junction diverges from the germline segment, which might be a read error. The record originates from a study of T cell repertoires in cytomegalovirus infection. Study-level information: Public TCR beta signatures provided an indication of both CMV infection and a matching HLA type.

Study findings and constraints: Summed public TCR beta family frequency identified CMV carriers bearing the relevant HLA.

TCRdb re-called the reads through MiXCR, storing one row per CDR3 protein. The sample holds around 740,000 distinct CDR3 sequences, roughly 35% seen once. The CDR3 sequence is 9 residues long. Germline values: CDR1 SNHLY, CDR2 FYNNEI. The sequence derives from a human donor in good health (CMV status not recorded). Some clones in this sample may be carry-over from other donors' samples. V is TRBV2 and J is TRBJ2-1; the match to TRBD1 covers 7 bases. Sequenced input: PBMCs. In DNA, the CDR3 is TGTGCCAGCAGGAACAGGGACAGTTTC. This encodes CASRNRDSF.